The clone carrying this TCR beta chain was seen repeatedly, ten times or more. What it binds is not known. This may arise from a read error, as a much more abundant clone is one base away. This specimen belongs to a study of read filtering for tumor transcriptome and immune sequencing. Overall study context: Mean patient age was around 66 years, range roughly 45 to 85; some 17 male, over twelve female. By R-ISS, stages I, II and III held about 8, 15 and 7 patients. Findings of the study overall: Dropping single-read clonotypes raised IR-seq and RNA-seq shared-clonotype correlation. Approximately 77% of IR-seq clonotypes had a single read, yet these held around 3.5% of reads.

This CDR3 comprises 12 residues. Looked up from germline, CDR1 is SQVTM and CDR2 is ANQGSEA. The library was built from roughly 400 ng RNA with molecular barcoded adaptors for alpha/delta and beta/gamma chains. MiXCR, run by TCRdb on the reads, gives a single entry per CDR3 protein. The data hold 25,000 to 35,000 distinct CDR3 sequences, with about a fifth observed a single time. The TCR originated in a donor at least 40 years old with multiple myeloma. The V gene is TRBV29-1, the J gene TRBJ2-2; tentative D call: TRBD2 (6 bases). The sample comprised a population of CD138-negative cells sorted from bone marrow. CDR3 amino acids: CSVDGGTGGLFF. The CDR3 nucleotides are TGCAGCGTTGATGGGGGGACCGGGGGGCTGTTTTTT.